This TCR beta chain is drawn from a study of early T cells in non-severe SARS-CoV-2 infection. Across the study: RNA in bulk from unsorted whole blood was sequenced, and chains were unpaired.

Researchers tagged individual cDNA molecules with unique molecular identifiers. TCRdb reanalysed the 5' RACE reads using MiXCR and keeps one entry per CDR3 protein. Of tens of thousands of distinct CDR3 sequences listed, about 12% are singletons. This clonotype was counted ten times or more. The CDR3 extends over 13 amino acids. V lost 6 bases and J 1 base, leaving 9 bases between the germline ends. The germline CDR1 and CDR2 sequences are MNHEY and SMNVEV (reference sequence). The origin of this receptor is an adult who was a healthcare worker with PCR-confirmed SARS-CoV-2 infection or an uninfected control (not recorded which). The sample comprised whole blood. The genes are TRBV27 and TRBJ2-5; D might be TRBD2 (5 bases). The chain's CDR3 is CASRRAAQETQYF. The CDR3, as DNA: TGTGCCAGCAGGCGGGCCGCCCAAGAGACCCAGTACTTC.